This T cell receptor (beta chain) was recovered during a study of response to subunit inactivated influenza vaccine. Each CDR3 protein is one row after TCRdb ran MiXCR on the RT-PCR reads. The sample has 550,000 to 800,000 distinct CDR3 sequences; roughly 14% are singletons. Whole-study results and caveats: It was the authors' suggestion that each seasonal influenza vaccination recruits few new T cells.

This clonotype turned up a few times. As yet, its antigen is unknown. The CDR3 consists of 15 residues. V gave up 6 bases and J gave up 2 bases; unmatched junction bases: 6. Germline assignment: CDR1 SEHNR and CDR2 FQNEAQ (reference sequence). This specimen consisted of PBMCs from blood, obtained approximately 15 days before vaccination. The chain employs TRBV7-9 and TRBJ2-2; TRBD1 matches at 7 bases. The receptor was isolated from a man over 45 who received an inactivated influenza vaccine. The CDR3 DNA is TGTGCCAGCAGACAGGGGACGACAAACACCGGGGAGCTGTTTTTT. Translated, it gives CASRQGTTNTGELFF.